These 5 T cell receptor beta chains originate from one sample sequenced in a study of T cell repertoires in cytomegalovirus infection. TCRdb analysed the reads with MiXCR anew, one entry per CDR3 protein. Among about 180,000 distinct CDR3 sequences listed, roughly 17% were seen once. Specimen: CD8+ T cells from PBMCs. These receptors all come from a human donor in good health (CMV status not recorded). Some clones in this sample may be carry-over from other donors' samples.

This clonotype was observed a handful of times. The gene calls are TRBV6-2 or TRBV6-3 and TRBJ2-5; perhaps TRBD2 as D (5 bases). The germline V and J ends were trimmed by 7 bases and 6 bases, with 21 bases remaining between them. The germline gives CDR1 MNHEY, CDR2 SVGEGT. The length of the CDR3 is 15 residues. CDR3 nucleotides: TGTGCCAGCACCTACTACGGGGATTCGAAAAAGACCCAGTACTTC. This encodes CASTYYGDSKKTQYF.

The J gene is TRBJ1-4, the V gene TRBV7-9, with 9 bases lining up with TRBD1. Trimming at V came to 3 bases and at J to 4 bases, leaving 6 bases not matched to a gene. From germline, CDR1 is SEHNR and CDR2 FQNEAQ (reference sequence). The CDR3 is made up of 16 amino acids. The CDR3 bases are TGTGCCAGCAGCTTGGAACAGGGGGCGTTTAATGAAAAACTGTTTTTT. It translates to CASSLEQGAFNEKLFF.

V gene TRBV25-1 combines with J gene TRBJ1-1, with D unresolved. The CDR3 loop spans 15 amino acids. V was clipped by 4 bases and J by 0 bases, with 12 bases between them. CDR1 and CDR2 from the germline V gene are MGHDK and SYGVNS. CDR3 region: CASSARSPVNTEAFF. CDR3 sequence (DNA): TGTGCCAGCAGTGCCCGATCACCAGTGAACACTGAAGCTTTCTTT.

The genes are TRBV28 and TRBJ1-2, with 8 bases matching TRBD1. CDR1 and CDR2 (germline): MDHEN, SYDVKM. The CDR3 is 15 residues long. V lost 3 bases to trimming and J lost 6 bases; unmatched junction nucleotides: 9. The CDR3 nucleotides are TGTGCCAGCAGTTTTACAGGGGGTGATTGGGATGGCTACACCTTC. Its translation is CASSFTGGDWDGYTF.

A few counts support this clonotype. The rearrangement joins TRBV28 to TRBJ2-3, with 12 bases aligning to TRBD2. The CDR3 length is 20 residues. V gave up 5 bases and J gave up 0 bases; unmatched junction bases: 15. Germline V gene lookup returns CDR1 MDHEN and CDR2 SYDVKM. CDR3 region: CASSPWTSGATPTSTDTQYF. In DNA, the CDR3 is TGTGCCAGCAGTCCTTGGACTAGCGGGGCCACCCCCACTAGCACAGATACGCAGTATTTT. The whole variable domain, filled in from reference TRBV28 and TRBJ2-3, reads DVKVTQSSRYLVKRTGEKVFLECVQDMDHENMFWYRQDPGLGLRLIYFSYDVKMKEKGDIPEGYSVSREKKERFSLILESASTNQTSMYLCASSPWTSGATPTSTDTQYFGPGTRLTVL.